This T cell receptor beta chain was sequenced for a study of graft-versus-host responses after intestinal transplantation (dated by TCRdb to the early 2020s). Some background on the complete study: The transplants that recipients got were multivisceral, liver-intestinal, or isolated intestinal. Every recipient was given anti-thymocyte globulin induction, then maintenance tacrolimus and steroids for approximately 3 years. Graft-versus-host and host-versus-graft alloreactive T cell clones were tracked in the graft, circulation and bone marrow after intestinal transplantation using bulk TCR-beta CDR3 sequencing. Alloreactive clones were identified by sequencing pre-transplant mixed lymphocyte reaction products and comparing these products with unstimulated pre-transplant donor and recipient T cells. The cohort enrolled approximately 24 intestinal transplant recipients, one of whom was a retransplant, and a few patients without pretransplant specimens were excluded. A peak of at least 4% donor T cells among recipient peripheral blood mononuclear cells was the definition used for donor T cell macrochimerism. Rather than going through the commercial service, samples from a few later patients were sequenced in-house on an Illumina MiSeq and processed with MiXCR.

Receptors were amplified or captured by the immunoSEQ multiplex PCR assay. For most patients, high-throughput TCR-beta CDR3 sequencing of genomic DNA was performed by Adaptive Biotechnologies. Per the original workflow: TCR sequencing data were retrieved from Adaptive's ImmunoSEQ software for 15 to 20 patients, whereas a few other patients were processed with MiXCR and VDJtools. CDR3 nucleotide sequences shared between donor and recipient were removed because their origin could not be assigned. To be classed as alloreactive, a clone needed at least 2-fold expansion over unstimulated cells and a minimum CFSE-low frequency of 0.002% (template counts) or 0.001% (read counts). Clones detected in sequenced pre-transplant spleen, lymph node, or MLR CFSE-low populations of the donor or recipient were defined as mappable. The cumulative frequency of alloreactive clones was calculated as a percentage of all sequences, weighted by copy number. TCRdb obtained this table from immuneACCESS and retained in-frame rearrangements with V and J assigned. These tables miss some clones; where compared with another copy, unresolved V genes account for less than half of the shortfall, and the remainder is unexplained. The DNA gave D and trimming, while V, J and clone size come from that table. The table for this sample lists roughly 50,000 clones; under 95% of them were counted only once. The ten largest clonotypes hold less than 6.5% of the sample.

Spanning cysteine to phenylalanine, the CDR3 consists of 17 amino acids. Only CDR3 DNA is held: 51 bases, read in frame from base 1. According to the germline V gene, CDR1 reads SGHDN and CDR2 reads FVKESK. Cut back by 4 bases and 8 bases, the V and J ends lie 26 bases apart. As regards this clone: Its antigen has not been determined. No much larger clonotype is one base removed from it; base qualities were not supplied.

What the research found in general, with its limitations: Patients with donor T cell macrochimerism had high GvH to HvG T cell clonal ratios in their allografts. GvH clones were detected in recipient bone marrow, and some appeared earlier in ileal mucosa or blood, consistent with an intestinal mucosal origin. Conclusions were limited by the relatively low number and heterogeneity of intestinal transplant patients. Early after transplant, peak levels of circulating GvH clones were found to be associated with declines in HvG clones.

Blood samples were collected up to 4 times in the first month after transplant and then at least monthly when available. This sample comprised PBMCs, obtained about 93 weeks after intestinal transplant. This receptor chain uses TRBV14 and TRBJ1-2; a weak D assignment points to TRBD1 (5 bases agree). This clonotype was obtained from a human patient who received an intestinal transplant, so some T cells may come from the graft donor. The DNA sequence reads TGTGCCAGCAGCCCTTTCCTCGGGCAGGGCGAGGCGATAGGCTACACCTTC. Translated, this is CASSPFLGQGEAIGYTF.